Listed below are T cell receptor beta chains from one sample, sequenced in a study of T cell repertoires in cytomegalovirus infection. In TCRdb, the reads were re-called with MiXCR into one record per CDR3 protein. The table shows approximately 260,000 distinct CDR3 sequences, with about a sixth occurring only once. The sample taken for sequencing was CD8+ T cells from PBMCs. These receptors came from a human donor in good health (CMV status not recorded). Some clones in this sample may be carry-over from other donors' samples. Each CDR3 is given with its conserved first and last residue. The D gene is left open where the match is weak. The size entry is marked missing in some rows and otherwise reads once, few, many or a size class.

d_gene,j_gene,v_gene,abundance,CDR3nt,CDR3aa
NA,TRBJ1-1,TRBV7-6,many,TGTGCCAGCAGCTCCCGGGACGGAGACACTGAAGCTTTCTTT,CASSSRDGDTEAFF
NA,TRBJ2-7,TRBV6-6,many,TGTGCCAGCAGTTACGGCCAGGAGGGACCCTACGAGCAGTACTTC,CASSYGQEGPYEQYF
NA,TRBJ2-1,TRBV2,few,TGTGCCAGCAACCTTCGGGTCTCCGGTGAGCAGTTCTTC,CASNLRVSGEQFF
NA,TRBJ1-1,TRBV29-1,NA,TGCAGCGTTCTGGGGGGTAGGACTGAAGCTTTCTTT,CSVLGGRTEAFF
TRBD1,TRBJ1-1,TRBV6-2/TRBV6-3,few,TGTGCCAGCAGTTACGGCAAAACGGCCGTGACAGGGGGATGGACTGAAGCTTTCTTT,CASSYGKTAVTGGWTEAFF
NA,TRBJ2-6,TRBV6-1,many,TGTGCCAGCAGTGAAACGGGACCCTCGGCCGGCGCCAACGTCCTGACTTTC,CASSETGPSAGANVLTF
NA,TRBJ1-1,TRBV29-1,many,TGCAGCGTTGGCTCGGACAGAGGACCTGAAGCTTTCTTT,CSVGSDRGPEAFF
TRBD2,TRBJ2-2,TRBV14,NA,TGTGCCAGCAGGCCCACACTAGCGGGGGGCCCCAACACCGGGGAGCTGTTTTTT,CASRPTLAGGPNTGELFF
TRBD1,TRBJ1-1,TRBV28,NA,TGTGCCAGCAGTTGGGACAGTCAGAACACTGAAGCTTTCTTT,CASSWDSQNTEAFF
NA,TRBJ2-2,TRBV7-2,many,TGTGCCAGCAGCTCGACAGGCTATGACCCTCCACCGAACACCGGGGAGCTGTTTTTT,CASSSTGYDPPPNTGELFF
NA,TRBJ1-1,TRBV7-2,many,TGTGCCAGCAGCTTAACACCAGACATCGGGGTCACTGAAGCTTTCTTT,CASSLTPDIGVTEAFF
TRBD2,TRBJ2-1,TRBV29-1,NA,TGCAGCGTTGAAGGTTTGACTAGCGGGGGCGCCGAAATCTTC,CSVEGLTSGGAEIF
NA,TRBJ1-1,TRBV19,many,TGTGCCAGTAGTATTTTGGTAGAACATCGGGTCGGAACTTTCTTT,CASSILVEHRVGTFF
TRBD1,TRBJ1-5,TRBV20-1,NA,TGCAGTGCTCCGACAGGGGCCAGCAATCAGCCCCAGCATTTT,CSAPTGASNQPQHF
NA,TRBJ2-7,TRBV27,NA,TGTGCCAGCAGTTATGGGGGCCGAAGCTCCTACGAGCAGTACTTC,CASSYGGRSSYEQYF
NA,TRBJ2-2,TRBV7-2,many,TGTGCCAGCAGCTCATTTGCAGGGAACACCGGGGAGCTGTTTTTT,CASSSFAGNTGELFF
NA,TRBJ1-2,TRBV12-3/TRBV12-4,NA,TGTGCCAGCAGTTTCCCCGGGACCACAAGATCGCGCGATGGCTACACCTTC,CASSFPGTTRSRDGYTF